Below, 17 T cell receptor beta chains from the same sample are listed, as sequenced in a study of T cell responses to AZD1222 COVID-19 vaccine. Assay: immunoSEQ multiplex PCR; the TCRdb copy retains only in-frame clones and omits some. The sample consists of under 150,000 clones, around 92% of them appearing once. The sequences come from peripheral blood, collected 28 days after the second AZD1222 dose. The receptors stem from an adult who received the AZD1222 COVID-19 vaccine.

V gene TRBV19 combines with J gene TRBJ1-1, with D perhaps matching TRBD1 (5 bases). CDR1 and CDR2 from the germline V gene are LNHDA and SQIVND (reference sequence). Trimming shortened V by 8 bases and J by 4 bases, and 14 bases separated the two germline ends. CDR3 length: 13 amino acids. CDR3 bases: TGTGCCAGTGGGGCGCGGGGGACCACTGAAGCTTTCTTT. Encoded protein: CASGARGTTEAFF. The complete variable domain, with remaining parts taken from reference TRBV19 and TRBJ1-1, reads DGGITQSPKYLFRKEGQNVTLSCEQNLNHDAMYWYRQDPGQGLRLIYYSQIVNDFQKGDIAEGYSVSREKKESFPLTVTSAQKNPTAFYLCASGARGTTEAFFGQGTRLTVV.

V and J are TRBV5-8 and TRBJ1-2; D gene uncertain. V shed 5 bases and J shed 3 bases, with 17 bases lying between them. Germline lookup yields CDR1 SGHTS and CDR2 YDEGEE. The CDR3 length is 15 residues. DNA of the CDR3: TGTGCCAGCAGTTCCCTTGGTCGGGAGGACTATGGCTACACCTTC. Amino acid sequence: CASSSLGREDYGYTF.

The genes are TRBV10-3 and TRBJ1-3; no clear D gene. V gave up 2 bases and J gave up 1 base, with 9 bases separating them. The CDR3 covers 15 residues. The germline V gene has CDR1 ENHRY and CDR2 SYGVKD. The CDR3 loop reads CAISEGSASGNTIYF. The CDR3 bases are TGTGCCATCAGTGAGGGCTCGGCTTCTGGAAACACCATATATTTT.

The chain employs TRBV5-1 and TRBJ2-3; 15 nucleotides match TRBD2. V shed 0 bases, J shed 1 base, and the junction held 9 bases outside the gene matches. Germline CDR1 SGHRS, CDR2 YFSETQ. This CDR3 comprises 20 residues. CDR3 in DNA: TGCGCCAGCAGCTTGGCGGGGACTAGCGGGAGGACTCGGCGCACAGATACGCAGTATTTT. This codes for CASSLAGTSGRTRRTDTQYF.

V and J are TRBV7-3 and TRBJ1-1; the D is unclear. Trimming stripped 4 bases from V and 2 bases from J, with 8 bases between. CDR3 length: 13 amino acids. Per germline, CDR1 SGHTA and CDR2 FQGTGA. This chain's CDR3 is CASSSLFNTEAFF. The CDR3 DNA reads TGTGCCAGCAGCTCCTTATTCAACACTGAAGCTTTCTTT.

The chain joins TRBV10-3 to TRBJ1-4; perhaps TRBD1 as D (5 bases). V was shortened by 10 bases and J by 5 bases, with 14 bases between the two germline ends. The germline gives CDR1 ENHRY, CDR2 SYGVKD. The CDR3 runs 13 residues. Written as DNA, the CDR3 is TGTGCCACGGGCGGACACCGGAATGAAAAACTGTTTTTT. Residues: CATGGHRNEKLFF.

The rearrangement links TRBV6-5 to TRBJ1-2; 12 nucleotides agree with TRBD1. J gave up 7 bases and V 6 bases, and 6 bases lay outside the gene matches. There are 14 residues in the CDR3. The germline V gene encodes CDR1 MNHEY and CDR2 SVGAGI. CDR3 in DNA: TGTGCCAGCAGAAGCAGGGACAGGGGGCTTGGCTACACCTTC. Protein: CASRSRDRGLGYTF.

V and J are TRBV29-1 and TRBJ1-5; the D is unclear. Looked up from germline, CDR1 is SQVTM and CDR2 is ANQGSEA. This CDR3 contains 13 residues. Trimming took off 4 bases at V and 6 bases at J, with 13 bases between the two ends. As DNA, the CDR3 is TGCAGCGTTGTGTGGGTCCGCGGTCAGCCCCAGCATTTT. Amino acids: CSVVWVRGQPQHF.

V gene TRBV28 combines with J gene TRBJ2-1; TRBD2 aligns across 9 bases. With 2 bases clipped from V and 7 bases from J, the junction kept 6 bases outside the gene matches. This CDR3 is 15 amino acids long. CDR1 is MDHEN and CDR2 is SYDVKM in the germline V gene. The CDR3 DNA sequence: TGTGCCAGCAGTTTAGCGGGAGGGCCGAGGAATGAGCAGTTCTTC. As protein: CASSLAGGPRNEQFF. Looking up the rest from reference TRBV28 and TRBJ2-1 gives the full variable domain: DVKVTQSSRYLVKRTGEKVFLECVQDMDHENMFWYRQDPGLGLRLIYFSYDVKMKEKGDIPEGYSVSREKKERFSLILESASTNQTSMYLCASSLAGGPRNEQFFGPGTRLTVL.

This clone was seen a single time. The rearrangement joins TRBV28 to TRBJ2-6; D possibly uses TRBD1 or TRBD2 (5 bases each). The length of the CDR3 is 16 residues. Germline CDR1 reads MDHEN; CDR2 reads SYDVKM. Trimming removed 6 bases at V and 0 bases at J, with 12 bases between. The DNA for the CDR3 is TGTGCCAGCAGGGTCGGGGACCGCTCTGGGGCCAACGTCCTGACTTTC. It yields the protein CASRVGDRSGANVLTF.

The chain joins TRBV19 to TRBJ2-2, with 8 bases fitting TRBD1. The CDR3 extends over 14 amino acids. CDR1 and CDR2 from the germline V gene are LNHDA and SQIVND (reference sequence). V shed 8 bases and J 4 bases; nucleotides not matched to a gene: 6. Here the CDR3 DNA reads TGTGCCAGTGGTCAGGGGGCGCGCACCGGGGAGCTGTTTTTT. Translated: CASGQGARTGELFF.

CDR3 in amino acids: CASSRPRDGSSYEQYF. In DNA form, the CDR3 reads TGTGCCAGCAGCCGCCCGCGGGACGGGAGCTCCTACGAGCAGTACTTC. The chain has TRBV7-9 and TRBJ2-7, with D possibly being TRBD2 (6 bases). Between the trimmed V and J ends, which lost 5 bases and 0 bases, there was a span of 17 bases. This CDR3 contains 16 residues. In germline, CDR1 is SEHNR, CDR2 FQNEAQ (reference sequence).

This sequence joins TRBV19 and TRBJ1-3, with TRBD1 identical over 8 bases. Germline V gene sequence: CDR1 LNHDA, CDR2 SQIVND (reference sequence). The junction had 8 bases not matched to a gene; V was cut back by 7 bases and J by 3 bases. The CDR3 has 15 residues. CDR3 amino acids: CASTLDREDGNTIYF. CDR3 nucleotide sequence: TGTGCCAGTACCCTGGACAGGGAGGATGGAAACACCATATATTTT.

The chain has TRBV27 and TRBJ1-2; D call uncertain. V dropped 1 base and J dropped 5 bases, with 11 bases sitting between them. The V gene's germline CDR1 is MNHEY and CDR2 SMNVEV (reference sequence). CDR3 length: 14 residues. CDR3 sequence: CASSLYHPLYGYTF. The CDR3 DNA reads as TGTGCCAGCAGTTTATATCACCCGCTTTATGGCTACACCTTC.

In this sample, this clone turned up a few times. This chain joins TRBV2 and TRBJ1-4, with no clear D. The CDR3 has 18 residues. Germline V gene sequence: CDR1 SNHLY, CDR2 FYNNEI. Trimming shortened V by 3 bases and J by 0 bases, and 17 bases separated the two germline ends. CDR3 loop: CASSEVGGRWATNEKLFF. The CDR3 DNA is TGTGCCAGCAGTGAGGTTGGCGGGCGTTGGGCAACTAATGAAAAACTGTTTTTT.

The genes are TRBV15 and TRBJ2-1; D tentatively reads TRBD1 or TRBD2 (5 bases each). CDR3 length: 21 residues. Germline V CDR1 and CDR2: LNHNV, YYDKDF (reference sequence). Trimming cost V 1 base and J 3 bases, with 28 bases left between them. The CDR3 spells CATSRVIAPKRQRADYNEQFF. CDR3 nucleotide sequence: TGTGCCACCAGCAGAGTAATAGCCCCTAAAAGACAGAGAGCGGACTACAATGAGCAGTTCTTC.

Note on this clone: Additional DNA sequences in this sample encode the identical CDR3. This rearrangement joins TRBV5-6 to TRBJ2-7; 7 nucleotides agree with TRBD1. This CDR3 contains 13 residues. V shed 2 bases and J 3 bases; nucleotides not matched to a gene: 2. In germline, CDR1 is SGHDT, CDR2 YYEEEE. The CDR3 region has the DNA TGTGCCAGCAGCTTTGGGACAGACTACGAGCAGTACTTC. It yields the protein CASSFGTDYEQYF.